These 30 T cell receptor beta chains came from one sample sequenced in a study of tumor and adjacent non-tumor tissue in lung cancer. Three rounds of nested PCR, following a modified ARM-PCR protocol, produced the TCRbeta library. One entry per CDR3 protein, called by TCRdb with MiXCR from the multiplex PCR reads. The data show under 250,000 distinct CDR3 sequences, around 71% seen once. No cell sorting was done before RNA was extracted from the tissue. The sequenced sample was lung tumor tissue. Receptors originate from a man aged 55-75 years with non-small cell lung cancer.

On this clonotype itself: One junction end does not reproduce the germline sequence, and a read error may be involved. The V gene is TRBV11-1, the J gene TRBJ2-3, with a tentative D call TRBD2 (6 bases). Germline V CDR1 and CDR2: SGHAT, FQDESV (reference sequence). The CDR3 contains 17 residues. CDR3 nucleotides: TGTGCCAGCAGTTTAGTTGGGATTAGCGGTAGCACAGATACGCAGTATTTT. It specifies CASSLVGISGSTDTQYF. Filled out from reference TRBV11-1 and TRBJ2-3, the complete variable domain reads EAEVAQSPRYKITEKSQAVAFWCDPISGHATLYWYRQILGQGPELLVQFQDESVVDDSQLPKDRFSAERLKGVDSTLKIQPAELGDSAMYLCASSLVGISGSTDTQYFGPGTRLTVL.

Concerning this clonotype itself: A much larger clone differs by one base, so this may be a read error. This chain links TRBV20-1 with TRBJ2-7; 10 nucleotides agree with TRBD2. V shed 3 bases and J 6 bases; nucleotides not matched to a gene: 5. Germline loops: CDR1 DFQATT, CDR2 SNEGSKA (reference sequence). This CDR3 is built from 13 residues. The CDR3 nucleotides are TGCAGTGCTAGGGGTAGCGGGGGGCGCGAGCAGTACTTC. This codes for CSARGSGGREQYF.

The J gene is TRBJ1-3, the V gene TRBV20-1; weak D call: TRBD1 (6 bases). Trimming stripped 6 bases from V and 9 bases from J, with 21 bases between. The CDR3 is 14 amino acids. CDR1 DFQATT and CDR2 SNEGSKA come from the germline V gene (reference sequence). CDR3 sequence reads: CSAGKEGGGGTIYF. The CDR3 bases are TGCAGTGCGGGAAAAGAAGGGGGTGGTGGCACCATATATTTT.

This clonotype was picked up a small number of times. This sequence may be a read error, since a much larger clone differs from it by one base. This chain uses TRBV10-2 with TRBJ2-1; D may be TRBD2 (7 bases). Germline assignment: CDR1 WSHSY and CDR2 SAAADI. V lost 0 bases to trimming and J lost 12 bases, with 18 bases between them. The CDR3 length is 15 residues. The DNA for the CDR3 is TGCGCCAGCAGTGAGTCGGGGCAGGGGAGGGGTGTGCAGTTCTTC. It encodes CASSESGQGRGVQFF.

In DNA, the CDR3 is TGTGCCAGCAGCTTAGTTTCTTCCAGTGTGAAGGGCTACACCTTC. This codes for CASSLVSSSVKGYTF. This chain connects TRBV11-3 to TRBJ1-2, with D unresolved. The V gene's germline CDR1 is SGHNT and CDR2 YENEEA. The germline V and J ends were trimmed by 1 base and 8 bases, with 17 bases remaining between them. This CDR3 is built from 15 residues.

In its sample, this clonotype was seen many times. The chain links TRBV12-5 to TRBJ1-2; D not resolved. Germline V CDR1 and CDR2: LGHNT, FRNRAP. This CDR3 is built from 14 residues. V was trimmed by 0 bases and J by 6 bases, leaving 11 bases between them. CDR3 coding DNA: TGTGCTAGTGGTTTGGTTGAGGGAGGAGATGGCTACACCTTC. The encoded protein is CASGLVEGGDGYTF. Drawing the rest from reference TRBV12-5 and TRBJ1-2, the complete variable domain is DARVTQTPRHKVTEMGQEVTMRCQPILGHNTVFWYRQTMMQGLELLAYFRNRAPLDDSGMPKDRFSAEMPDATLATLKIQPSEPRDSAVYFCASGLVEGGDGYTFGSGTRLTVV.

To note about this clonotype: This may come from a read error, since a much larger clone is one base off. The chain combines TRBV20-1 with TRBJ2-7, with 8 bases fitting TRBD2. The CDR3 length is 13 residues. Germline V gives CDR1 DFQATT, CDR2 SNEGSKA (reference sequence). As DNA, the CDR3 is TGCAGTGCTAGTAGTGCGGGGGGCTACGATCAGTACTTC. This encodes CSASSAGGYDQYF.

This clonotype has ten or more counts. The chain links TRBV6-5 to TRBJ1-2; no clear D gene. This CDR3 comprises 14 residues. Trimming pared 2 bases from V and 8 bases from J, leaving 15 bases between. CDR1 is MNHEY, CDR2 SVGAGI, per germline. The CDR3 is CASSYRGNSLGYTF. The CDR3 DNA reads as TGTGCCAGCAGTTACAGAGGGAATAGTTTGGGCTACACCTTC.

This clonotype turned up a few times. This may arise from a read error, as a much more abundant clone is one base away. The chain links TRBV11-2 to TRBJ1-2, with D possibly matching TRBD1 (6 bases). Trimming took 5 bases from V and 5 from J, leaving 18 bases between them. Germline CDR1 reads SGHAT; CDR2 reads FQNNGV. The CDR3 has 15 amino acids. The DNA for the CDR3 is TGTGCCAGCAGCCACGGGGAGGGGGTATGGTATGGCTACACCTTC. Translating it yields CASSHGEGVWYGYTF.

On this clonotype: A much bigger clone sits one base away, suggesting this may be a read error. The genes are TRBV14 and TRBJ2-3; D gene unclear. Germline-derived CDR1 and CDR2 are SGHDN and FVKESK. The CDR3 spans 16 residues. The CDR3 loop reads CVSSQGLHTDTDTQYF. CDR3 bases: TGTGTCAGCAGCCAAGGTCTACATACCGACACAGATACGCAGTATTTT.

As regards this clonotype: Its ends do not fully match the called genes, so a read error is possible. V gene TRBV11-2 combines with J gene TRBJ2-5; D call uncertain. Germline-derived CDR1 and CDR2 are SGHAT and FQNNGV. This CDR3 is built from 13 residues. The CDR3 DNA follows: TGTGCCAGCAGCTTAGACCAGAAAGAGACCCAATATTTC. Protein: CASSLDQKETQYF.

Turning to this clonotype: A much more abundant neighbour one base away suggests this may be a read error. For the CDR3, the DNA is TGCGCCAGCAGCCAGGGGGTGCGGCAGGTGATTAGCCTCTATGGCTACACCTTC. This codes for CASSQGVRQVISLYGYTF. V gene TRBV4-1 combines with J gene TRBJ1-2, with D possibly matching TRBD1 (5 bases). The V gene lost 3 bases and the J gene lost 4 bases, with 24 bases spanning the gap. The CDR3 consists of 18 residues. Germline V gene sequence: CDR1 MGHRA, CDR2 YSYEKL.

The chain couples TRBV11-1 to TRBJ2-3; D not certain. Per germline, CDR1 SGHAT and CDR2 FQDESV (reference sequence). This CDR3 is built from 15 residues. V lost 3 bases, J lost 2 bases, and 12 bases lay in between. The CDR3 bases are TGTGCCAGCAGCTTGTTTATATGGACCACAGATACGCAGTATTTT. It specifies CASSLFIWTTDTQYF.

Details on this clonotype: One end of the junction is discordant with germline, which a read error may explain. The chain joins TRBV11-2 to TRBJ2-7; 7 bases are shared with TRBD1. CDR3 length equals 15 residues. Germline lookup yields CDR1 SGHAT and CDR2 FQNNGV. This CDR3 reads CASSLQTGVTYEQYF. The CDR3 nucleotides read TGTGCCAGCAGCTTACAAACAGGGGTAACCTACGAACAGTATTTC.

This clonotype was recorded many times. The J gene is TRBJ2-7, the V gene TRBV12-3 or TRBV12-4; D is perhaps TRBD1 (6 bases). The V end lost 5 bases, the J end lost 0 bases, and 11 bases lay between the germline ends. CDR3 size: 14 residues. The CDR3 here is CASSPGHSSYEQYF. In DNA form, the CDR3 reads TGTGCCAGCAGTCCGGGACATAGCTCCTACGAGCAGTACTTC.

Comment on this clonotype: This may be a read error: a much more frequent sequence differs by one nucleotide. The chain employs TRBV11-3 and TRBJ2-7; 8 bases agree with TRBD2. From germline, CDR1 is SGHNT and CDR2 YENEEA. The CDR3 has 14 amino acids. V trimming: 5 bases; J trimming: 9 bases; junction bases outside the gene matches: 12. Here the CDR3 reads CASSPKRESDVQYF. In DNA, the CDR3 is TGTGCCAGCAGCCCGAAGCGGGAGAGCGACGTGCAGTACTTC. The variable domain in full, completed from reference TRBV11-3 and TRBJ2-7, reads EAGVVQSPRYKIIEKKQPVAFWCNPISGHNTLYWYLQNLGQGPELLIRYENEEAVDDSQLPKDRFSAERLKGVDSTLKIQPAELGDSAVYLCASSPKRESDVQYFGPGTRLTVT.

Remarks on this clonotype: The junction does not match germline at one end; this may be a read error. The J gene is TRBJ2-1, the V gene TRBV6-2 or TRBV6-3; TRBD2 is a possible D gene (6 bases). In germline, CDR1 is MNHEY, CDR2 SVGEGT. The CDR3 consists of 15 residues. This CDR3 is CASSSSVKVYNEQFF. Here the CDR3 DNA reads TGTGCCAGTAGTTCTAGCGTGAAGGTCTACAATGAGCAGTTCTTC.

This chain uses TRBV20-1 with TRBJ1-1; D call uncertain. Germline values: CDR1 DFQATT, CDR2 SNEGSKA (reference sequence). V lost 7 bases and J lost 3, with 12 bases in between. CDR3 length: 12 residues. The CDR3 nucleotides are TGCAGTGTTCTGACTGGGGACACTGAAGCTTTCTTT. Translation: CSVLTGDTEAFF.

This sequence joins TRBV5-8 and TRBJ2-2; D is possibly TRBD2 (6 bases). Between the trimmed V and J ends, which lost 3 bases and 9 bases, there was a span of 15 bases. CDR1 is SGHTS and CDR2 is YDEGEE in the germline V gene. The CDR3 has 14 residues. CDR3 bases: TGTGCCAGCAGCTACCGGAGGGCCGCCTGGGAGCTGTTTTTT. It codes for CASSYRRAAWELFF.

This clonotype was recorded a few times. The V gene is TRBV5-4, the J gene TRBJ1-2, with TRBD1 as a possible D gene (5 bases). V shed 6 bases and J shed 2 bases, with 11 bases lying between them. This CDR3 has 13 amino acids. Germline CDR1 and CDR2: SGHNT and YYREEE (reference sequence). In DNA, the CDR3 is TGTGCCAGCATGCGGGACGGAAACTATGGCTACACCTTC. Amino acid sequence: CASMRDGNYGYTF.

Of note for this clonotype: Since a much larger clone is just one base distant, this may be a read error. V is TRBV20-1 and J is TRBJ2-3; D is unclear. V shed 2 bases and J shed 4 bases, with 10 bases lying between them. The germline gives CDR1 DFQATT, CDR2 SNEGSKA (reference sequence). This CDR3 spans 13 amino acids. The DNA for the CDR3 is TGCAGTGCTAGACGGGTTAGCCCAGATACGCAGTATTTT. Encoded protein: CSARRVSPDTQYF.

Concerning this clonotype: Here the CDR3 omits its conserved ending phenylalanine or tryptophan, so a read error is the likely source. V and J are TRBV4-2 and TRBJ2-2; D remains ambiguous. Trimming left V 5 bases short and J 2 bases short, with 12 bases between. The CDR3 consists of 15 residues. Per the germline V gene, CDR1 is LGHNA and CDR2 is YNFKEQ. The CDR3 spells CASSIRRGNTGELFL. The CDR3 DNA reads as TGTGCCAGCAGCATACGGCGAGGTAACACCGGGGAGCTGTTTCTT.

In regard to this clonotype: This may be a read error, as it is one base from a much larger clone. V gene TRBV12-3 or TRBV12-4 combines with J gene TRBJ2-3, with TRBD1 matching over 9 bases. The CDR3 covers 15 residues. The trim removed 10 bases at V and 4 bases at J, leaving 12 bases unmatched. For the CDR3, the DNA is TGTGCCAACACTCGTGGGGACAGGGCTTCAGATACGCAGTATTTT. It yields the protein CANTRGDRASDTQYF.

Of note for this clonotype: Relative to the germline gene, one junction end is altered; a read error may explain this. This chain connects TRBV6-6 to TRBJ1-5, with D unclear. The CDR3 sequence is 15 residues long. Germline CDR1 reads MNHNY; CDR2 reads SVGAGI (reference sequence). CDR3 bases: TGTGCCATCAGTTGCCAAGCCGCCGGGAGTCAGCCCCAGCAATTT. This codes for CAISCQAAGSQPQQF.

The V gene is TRBV12-3 or TRBV12-4, the J gene TRBJ1-1; maybe TRBD1 (5 bases). The CDR3 sequence is 14 residues long. Trimming took off 3 bases at V and 8 bases at J, with 16 bases between the two ends. This chain's CDR3 is CASSFLIVQAEAFF. The CDR3 coding sequence is TGTGCCAGCAGTTTTCTCATAGTACAGGCAGAAGCTTTCTTT.

Points on this clonotype: The CDR3 ends on some other residue instead of the conserved phenylalanine or tryptophan, so this is likely a read error. This chain uses TRBV4-2 with TRBJ2-3, with 8 nucleotides matching TRBD2. The CDR3 is 16 residues long. Unmatched junction bases numbered 5, after V lost 0 bases and J lost 3 bases. Germline lookup yields CDR1 LGHNA and CDR2 YNFKEQ. The CDR3 coding sequence is TGTGCCAGCAGCCAAGAAGTCGGGAGGGGGACAGATACGCAGTATTAT. Protein: CASSQEVGRGTDTQYY.

This clonotype has more than one count but fewer than ten. The genes are TRBV6-5 and TRBJ2-7, with TRBD1 identical over 8 bases. CDR3 length equals 16 residues. V shed 5 bases and J 1 base; nucleotides not matched to a gene: 10. Germline V lookup: CDR1 MNHEY, CDR2 SVGAGI. CDR3: CASSGQRTGNSYEQYF. CDR3 in DNA: TGTGCCAGCAGTGGACAGAGGACAGGGAATTCCTACGAGCAGTACTTC.

A remark on this clonotype: The conserved phenylalanine or tryptophan normally closing the CDR3 is absent here, so this likely arose from a read error. V gene TRBV20-1 combines with J gene TRBJ2-7, with 8 bases identical to TRBD1. CDR1 is DFQATT, CDR2 SNEGSKA, per germline (reference sequence). The CDR3 spans 12 residues. The V segment lost 8 bases and the J segment 5 bases; nucleotides outside the gene matches: 8. CDR3 sequence: CSCDRGAHEQYS. In nucleotides, the CDR3 is TGCAGTTGCGACAGGGGTGCCCACGAGCAGTACTCC.

For this clonotype: Sequence at one end of the junction differs from germline and may be a read error. This rearrangement joins TRBV6-2 or TRBV6-3 to TRBJ2-2, with a tentative D call TRBD1 (6 bases). Germline V CDR1 and CDR2: MNHEY, SVGEGT. The CDR3 runs to 14 residues. Here the CDR3 reads CTSIWDTSTGELFF. DNA for the CDR3: TGTACCAGCATTTGGGACACTTCCACCGGGGAGCTGTTTTTT.

Note on this clonotype: Germline and junction disagree at one end, which may indicate a read error. This sequence joins TRBV4-3 and TRBJ2-5; 7 nucleotides agree with TRBD1. Germline V gene lookup returns CDR1 LGHNA and CDR2 YSLEER. The CDR3 length is 16 residues. CDR3 in amino acids: CVSSQAMTGLGETQYF. DNA for the CDR3: TGCGTCAGCAGCCAAGCAATGACAGGGTTGGGGGAGACCCAGTACTTC.